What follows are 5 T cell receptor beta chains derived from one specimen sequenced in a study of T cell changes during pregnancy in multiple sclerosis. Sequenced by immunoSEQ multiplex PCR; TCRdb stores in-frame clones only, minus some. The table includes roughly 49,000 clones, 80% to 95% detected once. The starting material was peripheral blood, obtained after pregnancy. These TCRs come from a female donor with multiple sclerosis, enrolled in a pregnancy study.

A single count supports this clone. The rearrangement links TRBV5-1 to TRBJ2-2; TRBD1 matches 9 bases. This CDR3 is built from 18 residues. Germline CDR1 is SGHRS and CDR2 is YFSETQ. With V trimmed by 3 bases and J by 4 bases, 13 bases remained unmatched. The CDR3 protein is CASSSYKTGTGTTGELFF. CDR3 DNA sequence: TGCGCCAGCAGCTCTTACAAAACCGGGACAGGGACCACCGGGGAGCTGTTTTTT.

The CDR3, as DNA: TGTGCCAGCAGGGTCCGACAGACAGATACGCAGTATTTT. Protein product: CASRVRQTDTQYF. This chain uses TRBV2 with TRBJ2-3; D may be TRBD1 (5 bases). Trimming removed 6 bases from V and 3 bases from J, with 10 bases in between. The CDR3 totals 13 residues. Germline values: CDR1 SNHLY, CDR2 FYNNEI.

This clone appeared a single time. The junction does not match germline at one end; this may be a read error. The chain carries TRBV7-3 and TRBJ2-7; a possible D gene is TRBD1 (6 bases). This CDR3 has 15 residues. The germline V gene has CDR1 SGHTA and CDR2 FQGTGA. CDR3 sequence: CASSLTDRPSDEQYF. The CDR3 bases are TGTGCCAGCAGTTTAACCGACAGGCCCTCCGACGAGCAGTACTTC.

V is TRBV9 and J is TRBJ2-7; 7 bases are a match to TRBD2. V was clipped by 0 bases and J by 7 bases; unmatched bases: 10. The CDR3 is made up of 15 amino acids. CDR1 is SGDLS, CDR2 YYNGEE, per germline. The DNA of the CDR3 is TGTGCCAGCAGCGTAGCTACTTGGGGGGGAGGGGAGCAGTACTTC. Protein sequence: CASSVATWGGGEQYF.

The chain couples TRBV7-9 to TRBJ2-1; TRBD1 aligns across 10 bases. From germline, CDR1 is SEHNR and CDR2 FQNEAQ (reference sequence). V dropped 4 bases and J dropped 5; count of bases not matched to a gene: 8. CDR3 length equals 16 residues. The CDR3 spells CASSYRAGTGDNEQFF. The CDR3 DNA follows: TGTGCCAGCAGCTACCGAGCCGGGACAGGGGACAATGAGCAGTTCTTC.